The 23 T cell receptor beta chains presented below share a single source sample, sequenced in a study of blood T cell repertoires in COVID-19. Repertoires were generated with immunoSEQ multiplex PCR, while TCRdb's copy carries only in-frame clones and drops some. Counted here are around 300,000 clones, approximately 86% occurring once; the ten biggest clones make up about an eighth. Sequenced material: peripheral blood. Receptors originate from a woman in her 70s with COVID-19, enrolled during active disease.

V gene TRBV5-8 combines with J gene TRBJ2-5; D is undetermined. Trimming removed 2 bases at V and 3 bases at J, with 8 bases between. From germline, CDR1 is SGHTS and CDR2 YDEGEE. The CDR3 covers 13 residues. This chain's CDR3 is CASSFSPKETQYF. CDR3 in DNA: TGTGCCAGCAGCTTTAGCCCAAAAGAGACCCAGTACTTC. Supplemented by reference TRBV5-8 and TRBJ2-5, the full variable domain reads EAGVTQSPTHLIKTRGQQATLRCSPISGHTSVYWYQQALGLGLQFLLWYDEGEERNRGNFPPRFSGRQFPNYSSELNVNALELEDSALYLCASSFSPKETQYFGPGTRLLVL.

The chain employs TRBV6-2 or TRBV6-3 and TRBJ2-7, with D possibly matching TRBD2 (7 bases). CDR1 MNHEY and CDR2 SVGEGT come from the germline V gene. The CDR3 extends over 15 amino acids. The V gene lost 0 bases and the J gene lost 4 bases, with 13 bases spanning the gap. CDR3 bases: TGTGCCAGCAGTTACTCGGCGGGGGCCCCATACGAGCAGTACTTC. The encoded protein is CASSYSAGAPYEQYF.

The CDR3 DNA reads TGTGCCAGCAGTCCCCCCCGTCGGGGCAATCAGCCCCAGCATTTT. It translates to CASSPPRRGNQPQHF. The chain has TRBV28 and TRBJ1-5; the D is unclear. CDR1 and CDR2 from the germline V gene are MDHEN and SYDVKM. The length of the CDR3 is 15 residues. Deletions cut 5 bases from V and 2 bases from J, with 13 bases between.

The chain couples TRBV6-5 to TRBJ2-2, with 8 bases aligning to TRBD1. CDR1 and CDR2 from the germline V gene are MNHEY and SVGAGI. The V gene end was trimmed by 7 bases and the J gene end by 4 bases; junction bases not matched to a gene: 8. CDR3 length equals 15 residues. CDR3 loop: CASTLTGESTGELFF. In nucleotides, the CDR3 is TGTGCCAGCACCTTGACAGGGGAAAGCACCGGGGAGCTGTTTTTT.

CDR3 DNA sequence: TGCGCCAGCAGCTTGGAGCCGGGGGGAACTAGCACAGATACGCAGTATTTT. It is translated as CASSLEPGGTSTDTQYF. J is TRBJ2-3 and V is TRBV5-1; 7 bases fit TRBD2. Trimming at V came to 0 bases and at J to 0 bases, leaving 7 bases not matched to a gene. The CDR3 extends over 17 amino acids. Germline V gene lookup returns CDR1 SGHRS and CDR2 YFSETQ.

The count of this clone is one. The chain combines TRBV19 with TRBJ2-7, with a possible D match to TRBD1 (6 bases). The CDR3 extends over 14 amino acids. The V gene's germline CDR1 is LNHDA and CDR2 SQIVND (reference sequence). V lost 5 bases to trimming and J lost 0 bases, with 11 bases between them. The CDR3 sequence: CASSSGQTSYEQYF. CDR3 DNA sequence: TGTGCCAGTAGTTCCGGACAGACCTCCTACGAGCAGTACTTC. Based on the CDR3 plus reference TRBV19 and TRBJ2-7, the full variable domain is DGGITQSPKYLFRKEGQNVTLSCEQNLNHDAMYWYRQDPGQGLRLIYYSQIVNDFQKGDIAEGYSVSREKKESFPLTVTSAQKNPTAFYLCASSSGQTSYEQYFGPGTRLTVT.

In its sample, this clone was seen once. CDR3 DNA sequence: TGTGCCAGCAGTTTTATGGGACTAGCGGGGGAGGGAACAGATACGCAGTATTTT. Its protein is CASSFMGLAGEGTDTQYF. This chain links TRBV28 with TRBJ2-3; TRBD2 agrees at 14 bases. This CDR3 is 18 amino acids long. V dropped 3 bases and J dropped 3; count of bases not matched to a gene: 8. The germline CDR1 and CDR2 sequences are MDHEN and SYDVKM.

DNA of the CDR3: TGTGCCAGCAGTTCAGGGTATGGTGGCTACACCTTC. It is translated as CASSSGYGGYTF. The V gene is TRBV28, the J gene TRBJ1-2; TRBD1 might be the D (5 bases). Trimming took 4 bases from V and 7 from J, leaving 10 bases between them. Germline V gives CDR1 MDHEN, CDR2 SYDVKM. This CDR3 is built from 12 residues.

The V and J genes are TRBV2 and TRBJ1-2, with 8 positions matching TRBD1. J was trimmed by 7 bases and V by 2 bases; bases with no gene match: 3. CDR1 is SNHLY and CDR2 is FYNNEI in the germline V gene. The CDR3 length is 13 residues. This CDR3 is CASSEQGAGGYTF. The CDR3 region has the DNA TGTGCCAGCAGTGAACAGGGGGCTGGTGGCTACACCTTC.

The J gene is TRBJ2-2, the V gene TRBV6-5; maybe TRBD2 (6 bases). Germline lookup yields CDR1 MNHEY and CDR2 SVGAGI. The V end was cut by 7 bases, the J end by 6 bases, with 12 bases between. The CDR3 spans 13 residues. The CDR3, as DNA: TGTGCCAGCACCTCCGGGGGTGCCGGGGAGCTGTTTTTT. Translated: CASTSGGAGELFF.

The chain has TRBV10-3 and TRBJ2-7; 10 bases align to TRBD1. Germline V gene data show CDR1 as ENHRY and CDR2 as SYGVKD. V dropped 6 bases and J dropped 4; count of bases not matched to a gene: 12. The length of the CDR3 is 16 residues. In DNA, the CDR3 is TGTGCCATCAGAGCTTCGGAGGGACAGGGGCGATACGAGCAGTACTTC. This encodes CAIRASEGQGRYEQYF.

This chain connects TRBV30 to TRBJ1-1, with no clear D. V gave up 0 bases and J gave up 0 bases, with 11 bases separating them. The CDR3 sequence is 15 residues long. Germline V gene sequence: CDR1 GTSNPN, CDR2 SVGIG (reference sequence). The CDR3 coding sequence is TGTGCCTGGAGTGTACTGAGCCTCATGAACACTGAAGCTTTCTTT. Protein: CAWSVLSLMNTEAFF. The entire variable domain, with the rest obtained from reference TRBV30 and TRBJ1-1, is as follows: SQTIHQWPATLVQPVGSPLSLECTVEGTSNPNLYWYRQAAGRGLQLLFYSVGIGQISSEVPQNLSASRPQDRQFILSSKKLLLSDSGFYLCAWSVLSLMNTEAFFGQGTRLTVV.

This clone was picked up a small number of times. J is TRBJ1-3 and V is TRBV9, with D unclear. V lost 3 bases and J lost 0, with 16 bases in between. The CDR3 spans 17 residues. Germline assignment: CDR1 SGDLS and CDR2 YYNGEE. For the CDR3, the DNA is TGTGCCAGCAGCGCAAGACGCAGCGGAGACTCTGGAAACACCATATATTTT. Protein: CASSARRSGDSGNTIYF.

J is TRBJ1-6 and V is TRBV5-5; the match to TRBD1 covers 10 bases. This CDR3 is built from 16 residues. The J segment lost 13 bases and the V segment lost 2 bases, leaving 12 bases of the junction unmatched. Germline V gene data show CDR1 as SGHKS and CDR2 as YYEKEE (reference sequence). The CDR3 coding sequence is TGTGCCAGCAGCTTTGAGAGGGACAGGGGAGATCGGCCCCTCCACTTT. Its translation: CASSFERDRGDRPLHF.

This chain uses TRBV7-2 with TRBJ2-3; 10 positions agree with TRBD1. Germline trimming cut 6 bases from V and 8 bases from J; bases unmatched to any gene: 5. Per germline, CDR1 SGHTA and CDR2 FQGNSA. The CDR3 contains 13 residues. The CDR3 nucleotides are TGTGCCAGCAGTCGGACAGGGGGGAGTACGCAGTATTTT. This translates into CASSRTGGSTQYF.

The rearrangement links TRBV28 to TRBJ1-2, with 7 nucleotides matching TRBD1. In germline, CDR1 is MDHEN, CDR2 SYDVKM. This CDR3 comprises 14 residues. J lost 3 bases, V lost 6 bases, and 7 bases had no gene match. CDR3 nucleotides: TGTGCCAGCAGAACCGAGGACAGGTACTATGGCTACACCTTC. This encodes CASRTEDRYYGYTF.

The V gene is TRBV29-1, the J gene TRBJ2-7; possible D gene TRBD1, 6 bases. The germline V gene has CDR1 SQVTM and CDR2 ANQGSEA. The germline V and J ends were trimmed by 5 bases and 0 bases, with 14 bases remaining between them. The CDR3 covers 14 residues. CDR3 coding DNA: TGCAGCGTTCAGGGGCTCTCGAGCTCCTACGAGCAGTACTTC. Translating it yields CSVQGLSSSYEQYF.

The rearrangement uses TRBV18 and TRBJ2-7, with D possibly being TRBD1 (5 bases). CDR1 and CDR2 from the germline V gene are KGHSH and LQKENI. Trimming pared 3 bases from V and 2 bases from J, leaving 11 bases between. The CDR3 consists of 14 residues. CDR3 nucleotides: TGTGCCAGCTCACCCGCGCTAGGGGCCTACGAGCAGTACTTC. Amino acids: CASSPALGAYEQYF.

The chain couples TRBV29-1 to TRBJ1-3; D perhaps matches TRBD1 (5 bases). CDR3 length equals 12 residues. V was trimmed by 3 bases and J by 6 bases, leaving 9 bases between them. CDR1 is SQVTM, CDR2 ANQGSEA, per germline. The CDR3 bases are TGCAGCGTTGAGACAGACACAAACACCATATATTTT. It codes for CSVETDTNTIYF.

The chain recombines TRBV10-1 with TRBJ2-3, with D maybe TRBD2 (6 bases). Trimming left V 8 bases short and J 4 bases short, with 13 bases between. CDR3 size: 13 residues. Germline V gene lookup returns CDR1 WNHNN and CDR2 SYGVQD (reference sequence). The CDR3 DNA sequence: TGCGCCAGCCAGATATCTAGCGCAGATACGCAGTATTTT. Translation gives CASQISSADTQYF.

This clone occurred once. V is TRBV10-3 and J is TRBJ2-5; 7 bases are a match to TRBD2. After removal of 5 bases from V and 5 bases from J, the junction contained 8 bases not matched to a gene. Germline assignment: CDR1 ENHRY and CDR2 SYGVKD. This CDR3 is built from 14 residues. In nucleotides, the CDR3 is TGTGCCATCAGTCGGGGGGACGGTTCGGAGACCCAGTACTTC. It specifies CAISRGDGSETQYF.

The chain uses TRBV10-3 and TRBJ1-1; no reliable D call. The germline V gene encodes CDR1 ENHRY and CDR2 SYGVKD. Trimming removed 3 bases at V and 1 base at J, with 9 bases between. The CDR3 spans 14 residues. The CDR3 loop is CAISEALTNTEAFF. DNA of the CDR3: TGTGCCATCAGTGAAGCCTTAACGAACACTGAAGCTTTCTTT.

The rearrangement links TRBV7-2 to TRBJ2-2; maybe TRBD1 (5 bases). The CDR3 spans 14 residues. Trimming cost V 5 bases and J 5 bases, with 12 bases left between them. Germline V gene sequence: CDR1 SGHTA, CDR2 FQGNSA. The CDR3 is CASSAQGDTGELFF. For the CDR3, the DNA is TGTGCCAGCAGCGCCCAGGGTGATACCGGGGAGCTGTTTTTT.